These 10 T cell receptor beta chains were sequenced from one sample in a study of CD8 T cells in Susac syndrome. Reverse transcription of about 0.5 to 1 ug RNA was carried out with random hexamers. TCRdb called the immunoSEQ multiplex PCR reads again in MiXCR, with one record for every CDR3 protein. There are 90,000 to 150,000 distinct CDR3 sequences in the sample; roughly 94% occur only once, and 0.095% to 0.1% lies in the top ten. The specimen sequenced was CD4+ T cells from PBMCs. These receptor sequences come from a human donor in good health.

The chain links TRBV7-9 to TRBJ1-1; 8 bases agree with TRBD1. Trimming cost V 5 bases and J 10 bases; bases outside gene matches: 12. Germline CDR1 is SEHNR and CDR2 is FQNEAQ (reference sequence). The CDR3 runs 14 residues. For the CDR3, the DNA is TGTGCCAGCAGCCTCACGGGGGTCGACAGGGGAGCTTTCTTT. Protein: CASSLTGVDRGAFF.

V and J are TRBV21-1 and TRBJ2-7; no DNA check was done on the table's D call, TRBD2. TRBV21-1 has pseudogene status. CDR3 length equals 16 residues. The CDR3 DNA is TGTGCCAGCAGCAAAGAGGCAACGACCTCCGGCTACGAGCAGTACTTC. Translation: CASSKEATTSGYEQYF.

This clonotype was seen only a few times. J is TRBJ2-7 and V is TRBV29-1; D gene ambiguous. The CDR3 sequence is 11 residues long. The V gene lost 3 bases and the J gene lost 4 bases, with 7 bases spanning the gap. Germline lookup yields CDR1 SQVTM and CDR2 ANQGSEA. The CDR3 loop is CSVDKGYEQYF. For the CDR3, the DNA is TGCAGCGTTGATAAGGGTTACGAGCAGTACTTC.

CDR3 loop: CASRPGGGEQYF. CDR3 nucleotide sequence: TGTGCCAGTCGACCAGGGGGCGGCGAGCAGTACTTC. J is TRBJ2-7 and V is TRBV3-1, with 8 bases lining up with TRBD1. J gave up 6 bases and V 9 bases, and 7 bases lay outside the gene matches. The CDR3 has 12 residues. Germline CDR1 is LGHDT and CDR2 is YNNKEL (reference sequence).

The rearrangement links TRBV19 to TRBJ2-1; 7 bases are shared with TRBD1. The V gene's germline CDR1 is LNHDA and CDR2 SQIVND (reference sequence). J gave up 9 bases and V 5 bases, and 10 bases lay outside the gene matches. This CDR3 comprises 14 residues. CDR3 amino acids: CASSSPRGLFEQFF. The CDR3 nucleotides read TGTGCCAGTAGTTCCCCGAGGGGGCTATTTGAGCAGTTCTTC. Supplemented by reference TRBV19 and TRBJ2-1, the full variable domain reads DGGITQSPKYLFRKEGQNVTLSCEQNLNHDAMYWYRQDPGQGLRLIYYSQIVNDFQKGDIAEGYSVSREKKESFPLTVTSAQKNPTAFYLCASSSPRGLFEQFFGPGTRLTVL.

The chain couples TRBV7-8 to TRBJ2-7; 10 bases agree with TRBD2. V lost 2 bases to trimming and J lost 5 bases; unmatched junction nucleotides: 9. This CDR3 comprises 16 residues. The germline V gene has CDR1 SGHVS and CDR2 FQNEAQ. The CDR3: CASSLSGVAGGDEQYF. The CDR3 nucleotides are TGTGCCAGCAGCTTATCTGGGGTAGCGGGAGGTGACGAGCAGTACTTC.

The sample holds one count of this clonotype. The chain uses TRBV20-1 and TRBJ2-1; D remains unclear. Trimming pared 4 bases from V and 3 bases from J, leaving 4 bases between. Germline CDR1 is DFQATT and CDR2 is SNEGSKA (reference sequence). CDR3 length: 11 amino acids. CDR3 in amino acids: CSANDYNEQFF. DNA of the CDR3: TGCAGTGCTAACGACTACAATGAGCAGTTCTTC.

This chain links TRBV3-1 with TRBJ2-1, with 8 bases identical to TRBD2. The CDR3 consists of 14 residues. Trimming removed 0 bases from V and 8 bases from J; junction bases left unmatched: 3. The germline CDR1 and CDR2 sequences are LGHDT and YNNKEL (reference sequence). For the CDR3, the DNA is TGTGCCAGCAGCCAAGAGCTAGCGGGTGATGAGCAGTTCTTC. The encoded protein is CASSQELAGDEQFF.

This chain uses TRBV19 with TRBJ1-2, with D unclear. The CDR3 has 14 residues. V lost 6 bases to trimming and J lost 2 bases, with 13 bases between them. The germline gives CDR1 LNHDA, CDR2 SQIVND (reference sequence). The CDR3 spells CASRDPGRNYGYTF. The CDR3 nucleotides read TGTGCCAGTAGAGACCCCGGACGGAACTATGGCTACACCTTC.

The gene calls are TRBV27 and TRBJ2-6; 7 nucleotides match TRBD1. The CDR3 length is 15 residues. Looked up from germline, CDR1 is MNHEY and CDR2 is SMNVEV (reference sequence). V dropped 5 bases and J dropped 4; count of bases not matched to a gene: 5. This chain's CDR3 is CASSGTGAGANVLTF. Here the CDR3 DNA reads TGTGCCAGCAGTGGAACAGGGGCCGGGGCCAACGTCCTGACTTTC. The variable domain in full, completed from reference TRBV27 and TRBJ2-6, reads EAQVTQNPRYLITVTGKKLTVTCSQNMNHEYMSWYRQDPGLGLRQIYYSMNVEVTDKGDVPEGYKVSRKEKRNFPLILESPSPNQTSLYFCASSGTGAGANVLTFGAGSRLTVL.